This entry concerns a single T cell receptor beta chain. Its target is not known. This entry comes from a study of OX40 agonist ivuxolimab in advanced cancers. Germline CDR1 reads SGHRS; CDR2 reads YFSETQ. The CDR3 length is 13 residues. Trimming stripped 2 bases from V and 5 bases from J, with 10 bases between. The assay was immunoSEQ multiplex PCR, and TCRdb's table has in-frame clones only and misses some. The top ten hold 0.85% to 1.1% of the sample, which has 40,000 to 50,000 clones, roughly 90% seen once. Findings and limits, study-wide: Both blood CD4+ and CD8+ T cells showed clonal growth by week 6 at 0.1 to 3.0 mg/kg. Some patients who did not respond also had low normalized T-cell clonal expansion.

This clonotype was obtained from an adult with an advanced solid tumor such as melanoma, head and neck, liver or kidney cancer. The starting material was CD4+ or CD8+ T cells sorted from blood, obtained in a trial of the OX40 agonist ivuxolimab. The chain is built from TRBV5-1 and TRBJ2-5; no clear D gene. CDR3 region: CASSFAFGETQYF. CDR3 nucleotides: TGCGCCAGCAGCTTTGCGTTCGGGGAGACCCAGTACTTC.